Here is one T cell receptor (beta chain) with its context. This entry is derived from a study of T cells expressing NK-cell markers. Across the whole study: Among the eight sequenced donors, seven tested HCMV-seropositive and one tested seronegative.

CDR3 length: 14 residues. TCRdb reprocessed the 5' RACE reads, with one entry per CDR3 protein and no DNA. The sample has 200,000 to 300,000 distinct CDR3 sequences, and its top ten clones hold 4% to 4.5%. The origin of this receptor is a woman between 18 and 75 years old in good health. Material for sequencing was blood T cells: a sorted CD56 or NKG2C T cell subset, CD4+ or CD8+ T cells, or bulk PBMC T cells (not recorded which). This sequence joins TRBV12-3 or TRBV12-4 and TRBJ2-7; the D call of TRBD1 rests on TCRdb alone, since no DNA is present to check it. Here the CDR3 reads CASRQGVGSYEQYF.